What follows are 17 T cell receptor beta chains derived from one specimen sequenced in a study of T cells in Graves' hyperthyroidism and ophthalmopathy. Amplification targeted TCR beta CDR3 regions from RNA transcripts. HTBI primers were the set used in a first-round RT-PCR of the TCR CDR3. A single record per CDR3 protein comes from TCRdb applying MiXCR to the multiplex PCR reads. The repertoire includes 500,000 to 650,000 distinct CDR3 sequences, 15% to 20% of them detected once, and roughly 50% sits in the top ten. The sequenced sample was blood. These receptors originate from a man aged 35 to 55 with Graves' ophthalmopathy.

This clonotype has at least ten counts. The chain recombines TRBV28 with TRBJ2-7; D perhaps matches TRBD1 (7 bases). V was shortened by 7 bases and J by 7 bases, with 17 bases between the two germline ends. CDR1 and CDR2 from the germline V gene are MDHEN and SYDVKM. This CDR3 has 13 amino acids. CDR3 in amino acids: CASTPGGPGEQYF. In nucleotides, the CDR3 is TGTGCCAGCACCCCAGGGGGGCCCGGGGAGCAGTACTTC.

This clonotype has just a few counts. CDR3 bases: TGTGCCAGCAGTTCCTACCCCGACAGGGGACATCAGCCCCAGCATTTT. Amino acid sequence: CASSSYPDRGHQPQHF. The V gene is TRBV6-2 or TRBV6-3, the J gene TRBJ1-5, with 8 positions matching TRBD1. The CDR3 has 16 residues. Trimming removed 4 bases from V and 5 bases from J; junction bases left unmatched: 10. Germline CDR1 and CDR2: MNHEY and SVGEGT.

This clonotype has more than one count but fewer than ten. V gene TRBV18 combines with J gene TRBJ2-3; tentatively, D is TRBD2 (5 bases). Trimming stripped 0 bases from V and 0 bases from J, with 10 bases between. The germline V gene encodes CDR1 KGHSH and CDR2 LQKENI. CDR3 length: 16 amino acids. CDR3 in DNA: TGTGCCAGCTCACCACCGACCTCGGGGAGCACAGATACGCAGTATTTT. Translated: CASSPPTSGSTDTQYF.

V is TRBV7-8 and J is TRBJ2-7, with 9 positions matching TRBD1. Germline CDR1 and CDR2: SGHVS and FQNEAQ. Trimming cost V 3 bases and J 0 bases; bases outside gene matches: 3. CDR3 length: 15 residues. The DNA for the CDR3 is TGTGCCAGCAGCTTCACAGGGGGCGACTCCTACGAGCAGTACTTC. The encoded protein is CASSFTGGDSYEQYF.

The table lists this clonotype with many counts. The rearrangement joins TRBV19 to TRBJ1-5; D gene unclear. The CDR3 sequence is 13 residues long. CDR1 LNHDA and CDR2 SQIVND come from the germline V gene (reference sequence). V gave up 6 bases and J gave up 7 bases, with 13 bases separating them. The CDR3 region is CASSPGVRQPQHF. CDR3 in DNA: TGTGCCAGTAGCCCCGGGGTACGGCAGCCCCAGCATTTT.

The table lists this clonotype with many counts. The CDR3 nucleotides are TGTGCCAGCAGCTTAACGGGGGGGGGCCAAGAGACCCAGTACTTC. Amino acids: CASSLTGGGQETQYF. The genes are TRBV7-2 and TRBJ2-5, with 8 bases aligning to TRBD2. The V segment lost 2 bases and the J segment 1 base; nucleotides outside the gene matches: 3. This CDR3 has 15 amino acids. Germline CDR1 SGHTA, CDR2 FQGNSA.

This clonotype was picked up many times. This chain connects TRBV11-2 to TRBJ2-6; D is possibly TRBD2 (6 bases). Trimming shortened V by 4 bases and J by 3 bases, and 13 bases separated the two germline ends. Germline values: CDR1 SGHAT, CDR2 FQNNGV. The CDR3 is made up of 16 amino acids. The CDR3 bases are TGTGCCAGCAGCTCCCTGGAGGGGTATGGGGCCAACGTCCTGACTTTC. Its protein is CASSSLEGYGANVLTF.

The J gene is TRBJ2-2, the V gene TRBV10-3; D uncertain. The CDR3 sequence is 13 residues long. Germline lookup yields CDR1 ENHRY and CDR2 SYGVKD. V lost 7 bases and J lost 8, with 14 bases in between. The CDR3: CAIKVALGGELFF. The CDR3 DNA is TGTGCCATCAAGGTGGCCCTTGGGGGGGAGCTGTTTTTT.

The rearrangement joins TRBV4-1 to TRBJ2-7, with D tentatively TRBD1 (5 bases). Germline lookup yields CDR1 MGHRA and CDR2 YSYEKL. The CDR3 has 16 amino acids. Trimming removed 0 bases at V and 1 base at J, with 13 bases between. The CDR3 reads CASSQDLRAGSYEQYF. In DNA, the CDR3 is TGCGCCAGCAGCCAAGATCTTAGGGCAGGGTCCTACGAGCAGTACTTC.

In this sample, this clonotype turned up a few times. The CDR3 DNA reads as TGTGCCTGGGGGGGGACTCCGCAGTATTTT. Residues: CAWGGTPQYF. The rearrangement links TRBV30 to TRBJ2-3; a possible D gene is TRBD2 (6 bases). The CDR3 has 10 residues. Trimming cost V 5 bases and J 10 bases, with 10 bases left between them. Germline V gene sequence: CDR1 GTSNPN, CDR2 SVGIG (reference sequence).

This clonotype was seen only a few times. This sequence joins TRBV6-5 and TRBJ2-1; 7 positions match TRBD2. The germline CDR1 and CDR2 sequences are MNHEY and SVGAGI. Germline trimming cut 3 bases from V and 2 bases from J; bases unmatched to any gene: 4. There are 15 residues in the CDR3. The CDR3 sequence: CASSYSREAYNEQFF. CDR3 sequence (DNA): TGTGCCAGCAGTTATAGCCGGGAGGCCTACAATGAGCAGTTCTTC.

A few counts support this clonotype. The gene calls are TRBV15 and TRBJ2-1, with 8 nucleotides matching TRBD2. Germline CDR1 and CDR2: LNHNV and YYDKDF (reference sequence). The CDR3 consists of 15 residues. With V trimmed by 0 bases and J by 6 bases, 4 bases remained unmatched. The CDR3 nucleotides are TGTGCCACCAGCAGAGAAGGCGGGGGGTTCAATGAGCAGTTCTTC. This translates into CATSREGGGFNEQFF.

The chain is built from TRBV20-1 and TRBJ2-2; D gene ambiguous. Germline CDR1 and CDR2: DFQATT and SNEGSKA (reference sequence). Trimming cost V 3 bases and J 2 bases, with 7 bases left between them. There are 13 residues in the CDR3. CDR3 amino acids: CSARPINTGELFF. CDR3 nucleotides: TGCAGTGCTAGGCCGATAAACACCGGGGAGCTGTTTTTT.

The chain joins TRBV7-9 to TRBJ1-1, with D unclear. The CDR3 loop spans 17 amino acids. The ends were cut back, 0 bases at V and 3 bases at J, with 17 bases in the middle. Germline loops: CDR1 SEHNR, CDR2 FQNEAQ (reference sequence). The CDR3 DNA sequence: TGTGCCAGCAGCTTAGCGCTACAGAGCTCCCCGGACACTGAAGCTTTCTTT. This codes for CASSLALQSSPDTEAFF.

This chain joins TRBV24-1 and TRBJ2-7; unclear D gene. CDR3 length equals 13 residues. Trimming left V 2 bases short and J 1 base short, with 5 bases between. The germline gives CDR1 KGHDR, CDR2 SFDVKD. DNA for the CDR3: TGTGCCACCAGTGATTATCGTTCCTACGAGCAGTACTTC. Its protein product is CATSDYRSYEQYF.

This clonotype has ten or more counts. The chain has TRBV30 and TRBJ2-3, with 7 nucleotides matching TRBD2. The V gene end was trimmed by 3 bases and the J gene end by 2 bases; junction bases not matched to a gene: 8. Germline values: CDR1 GTSNPN, CDR2 SVGIG (reference sequence). The length of the CDR3 is 15 residues. As DNA, the CDR3 is TGTGCCTGGAGCCCGACTAGCAGTAACACAGATACGCAGTATTTT. Its protein is CAWSPTSSNTDTQYF.

This clonotype is a singleton in its sample. The gene calls are TRBV7-9 and TRBJ2-1; D ambiguous. The germline CDR1 and CDR2 sequences are SEHNR and FQNEAQ (reference sequence). The CDR3 is 13 residues long. Trimming shortened V by 4 bases and J by 5 bases, and 9 bases separated the two germline ends. CDR3 sequence: CASSSIENNEQFF. The CDR3 DNA reads TGTGCCAGCAGCTCTATCGAAAACAATGAGCAGTTCTTC.